In its sample, the clone carrying this T cell receptor (beta chain) was seen many times. Its antigen is still unknown. The data stem from a study of T cells in Graves' hyperthyroidism and ophthalmopathy. Study summary: Prior to any treatment, at the point of initial diagnosis, peripheral blood was collected.

Per germline, CDR1 DFQATT and CDR2 SNEGSKA (reference sequence). Trimming took 0 bases from V and 7 from J, leaving 13 bases between them. The CDR3 consists of 13 residues. There were TCR beta CDR3 regions amplified from RNA transcripts. First-round RT-PCR with HTBI primers amplified the TCR CDR3 region. TCRdb re-analysed the multiplex PCR reads in MiXCR, keeping a single row per CDR3 protein. The sample shows 600,000 or so distinct CDR3 sequences, roughly 15% of them seen only once. General observations from the study: Blood also carried most thyroid clonotypes expanded above 0.001.

Clinical symptoms, serum thyroxine, TRAb, thyroid ultrasound and orbital computed tomography established diagnosis. The J gene is TRBJ2-7, the V gene TRBV20-1; D not certain. This TCR was sampled from a woman aged 50 to 60 with Graves' ophthalmopathy. Source material: blood. CDR3 region: CSARDSGRMEQYF. DNA of the CDR3: TGCAGTGCTAGAGATTCTGGGCGTATGGAGCAGTACTTC.